This is a list of T cell receptor beta chains from one sample in a study of OX40 agonist ivuxolimab in advanced cancers. TCRdb keeps only in-frame clones here, not all; method: immunoSEQ multiplex PCR. The sample includes about 76,000 clones, 70% to 90% seen only once; the top ten take around 2.5%. Source: CD4+ or CD8+ T cells sorted from blood, taken in a trial of the OX40 agonist ivuxolimab. These receptors were taken from an adult with an advanced solid tumor such as melanoma, head and neck, liver or kidney cancer. CDR3s include the opening cysteine and the closing phenylalanine or tryptophan. The D gene is left open where the match is weak. Clone size is shown for a subset of rows, as once, few, many or a class of expanded clone.

NA,few,TRBJ2-1,TRBV11-2,TGTGCCAGCAGCTTAGTGGGACTCGAGCAGTTCTTC,CASSLVGLEQFF
TRBD1,NA,TRBJ1-2,TRBV7-3,TGTGCCAGCAGCCCTGGACAGGGGGATGACTATGGCTACACCTTC,CASSPGQGDDYGYTF
NA,NA,TRBJ1-3,TRBV21-1,TGTGCCAGCAGCAAAGGCGGCACAGCAAGCCGCTATTTT,CASSKGGTASRYF
NA,NA,TRBJ1-5,TRBV7-2,TGTGCCAGCAGCTTAGCGGGGGACTATTGGGAGATCTCGGCCCAGCATTTT,CASSLAGDYWEISAQHF
NA,NA,TRBJ1-3,TRBV19,TGTGCCAGTAGTATAGGGCGGCTCGGCCGTGGCGGAAACACCATATATTTT,CASSIGRLGRGGNTIYF
TRBD1,NA,TRBJ1-1,TRBV7-3,TGTGCCAGCAGCTTACAGGGGGCGGACACTGAAGCTTTCTTT,CASSLQGADTEAFF
NA,NA,TRBJ2-5,TRBV5-4,TGTGCCAGCAGCTTGGACGGGGGGCCCCGGGAAGAGACCCAGTACTTC,CASSLDGGPREETQYF
TRBD1,NA,TRBJ1-5,TRBV7-2,TGTGCCAGCAGCCAACAGGGGGACGCCCAGTATAGCAATCAGCCCCAGCATTTT,CASSQQGDAQYSNQPQHF
NA,NA,TRBJ2-7,TRBV6-5,TGTGCCAGCAGTCCCGGGGGTTACGAGCAGTACTTC,CASSPGGYEQYF
NA,NA,TRBJ1-5,TRBV5-8,TGTGCCAGCAGCTTGATGGTCAATCAGCCCCAGCATTTT,CASSLMVNQPQHF
TRBD2,NA,TRBJ2-5,TRBV15,TGTGCCACCAGCTCGGGACTAGCCGTATCAGAGACCCAGTACTTC,CATSSGLAVSETQYF
NA,NA,TRBJ1-2,TRBV18,TGTGCCAGCTCACCACCGGGGGTTGTGGCTAACTATGGCTACACCTTC,CASSPPGVVANYGYTF
TRBD2,NA,TRBJ2-1,TRBV4-2,TGTGCCAGCAGCCCGAGCGGGGGGGCTCAGGAGCAGTTCTTC,CASSPSGGAQEQFF
TRBD1,NA,TRBJ2-3,TRBV7-6,TGTGCCAGCAGCGAGCGACAGGGGATGACCCTCTTAACAGATACGCAGTATTTT,CASSERQGMTLLTDTQYF
NA,NA,TRBJ2-3,TRBV4-3,TGCGCCAGCAGCCATGCCTATAGCGGAATAGCTAGCACAGATACGCAGTATTTT,CASSHAYSGIASTDTQYF
NA,NA,TRBJ2-1,TRBV6-6,TGTGCCAGCAGGGTGAGTGGCGGGGGCCACAATGAGCAGTTCTTC,CASRVSGGGHNEQFF
NA,once,TRBJ2-5,TRBV29-1,TGCAGCGTTGAAGGGGCCTCCCGGGAGACCCAGTACTTC,CSVEGASRETQYF
TRBD2,few,TRBJ2-3,TRBV10-3,TGTGCCATCAGTCTCCGACTAGCGGGATTCACAGATACGCAGTATTTT,CAISLRLAGFTDTQYF
TRBD1,few,TRBJ1-5,TRBV6-1,TGTGCCAGCAGTGATATGGGACAGGGGAACAATCAGCCCCAGCATTTT,CASSDMGQGNNQPQHF
NA,few,TRBJ2-2,TRBV7-9,TGTGCCAGCAGCCCTGACTATACCGGGGAGCTGTTTTTT,CASSPDYTGELFF
NA,once,TRBJ1-2,TRBV6-5,TGTGCCAGCAGTGGGGGAGCGGTACCCGCGTTGGGCTACACCTTC,CASSGGAVPALGYTF
TRBD1,NA,TRBJ2-1,TRBV7-3,TGTGCCAGCAGCCGGACCGGGACAGGGGTTGAGCAGTTCTTC,CASSRTGTGVEQFF
TRBD2,NA,TRBJ2-7,TRBV4-2,TGTGCCAGCAGCCAGGACCCAAGCGGGGACTACGAGCAGTACTTC,CASSQDPSGDYEQYF
NA,NA,TRBJ2-1,TRBV5-1,TGCGCCAGCAGTAACGATTACAATGAGCAGTTCTTC,CASSNDYNEQFF
NA,once,TRBJ2-3,TRBV9,TGTGCCAGCAGCGTAGTTCCGGGGGGCACAGATACGCAGTATTTT,CASSVVPGGTDTQYF
TRBD1,NA,TRBJ2-4,TRBV9,TGTGCCAGCAGCGTAGGGGACAGGGGTACCATTCAGTACTTC,CASSVGDRGTIQYF